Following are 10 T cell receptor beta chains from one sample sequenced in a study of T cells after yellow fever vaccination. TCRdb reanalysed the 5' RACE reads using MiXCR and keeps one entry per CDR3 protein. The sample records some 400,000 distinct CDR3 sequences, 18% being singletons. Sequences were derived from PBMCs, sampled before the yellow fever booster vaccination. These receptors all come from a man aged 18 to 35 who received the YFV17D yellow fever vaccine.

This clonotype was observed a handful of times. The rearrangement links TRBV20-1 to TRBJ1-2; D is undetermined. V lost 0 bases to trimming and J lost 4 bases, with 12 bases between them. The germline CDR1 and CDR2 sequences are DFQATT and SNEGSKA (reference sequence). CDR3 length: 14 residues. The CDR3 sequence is CSARDSLTLYGYTF. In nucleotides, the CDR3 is TGCAGTGCTAGAGACTCTCTTACCCTCTATGGCTACACCTTC.

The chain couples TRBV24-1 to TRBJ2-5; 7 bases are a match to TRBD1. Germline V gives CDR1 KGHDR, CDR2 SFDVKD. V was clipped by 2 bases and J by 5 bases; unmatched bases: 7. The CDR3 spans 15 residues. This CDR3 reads CATSDSLTGMETQYF. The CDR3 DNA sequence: TGTGCCACCAGTGATTCCCTGACAGGGATGGAGACCCAGTACTTC.

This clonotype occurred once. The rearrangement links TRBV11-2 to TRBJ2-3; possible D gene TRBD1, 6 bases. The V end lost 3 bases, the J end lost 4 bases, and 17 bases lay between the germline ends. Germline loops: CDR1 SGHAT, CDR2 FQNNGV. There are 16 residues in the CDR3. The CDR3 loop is CASSLVRGSFADTQYF. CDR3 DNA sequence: TGTGCCAGCAGCTTGGTTAGGGGGAGTTTTGCAGATACGCAGTATTTT.

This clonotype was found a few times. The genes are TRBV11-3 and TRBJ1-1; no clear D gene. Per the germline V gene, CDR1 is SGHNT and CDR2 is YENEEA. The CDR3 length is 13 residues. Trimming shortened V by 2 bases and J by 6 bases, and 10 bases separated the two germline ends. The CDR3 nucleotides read TGTGCCAGCAGCTTATTGCAAGGCGCTGAAGCTTTCTTT. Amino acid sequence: CASSLLQGAEAFF.

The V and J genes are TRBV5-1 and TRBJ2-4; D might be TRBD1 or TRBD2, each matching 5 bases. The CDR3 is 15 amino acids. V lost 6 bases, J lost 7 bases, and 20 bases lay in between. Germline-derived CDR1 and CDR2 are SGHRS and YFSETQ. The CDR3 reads CASTWLEGQRNIQYF. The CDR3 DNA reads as TGCGCCAGCACCTGGCTAGAGGGGCAGAGGAACATTCAGTACTTC. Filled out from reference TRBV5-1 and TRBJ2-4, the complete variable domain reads KAGVTQTPRYLIKTRGQQVTLSCSPISGHRSVSWYQQTPGQGLQFLFEYFSETQRNKGNFPGRFSGRQFSNSRSEMNVSTLELGDSALYLCASTWLEGQRNIQYFGAGTRLSVL.

CDR3 coding DNA: TGTGCCAGCTCTACAGGGGTTCGGCCCCAGCATTTT. Translating gives CASSTGVRPQHF. This rearrangement joins TRBV28 to TRBJ1-5; 7 bases map to TRBD1. From germline, CDR1 is MDHEN and CDR2 SYDVKM. The J segment lost 9 bases and the V segment lost 8 bases, leaving 7 bases of the junction unmatched. The CDR3 length is 12 residues.

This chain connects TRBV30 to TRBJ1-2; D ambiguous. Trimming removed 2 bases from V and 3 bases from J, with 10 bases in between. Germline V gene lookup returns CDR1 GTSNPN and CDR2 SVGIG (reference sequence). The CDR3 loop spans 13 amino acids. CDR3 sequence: CAWSKNSHYGYTF. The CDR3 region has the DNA TGTGCCTGGAGTAAGAACAGCCACTATGGCTACACCTTC.

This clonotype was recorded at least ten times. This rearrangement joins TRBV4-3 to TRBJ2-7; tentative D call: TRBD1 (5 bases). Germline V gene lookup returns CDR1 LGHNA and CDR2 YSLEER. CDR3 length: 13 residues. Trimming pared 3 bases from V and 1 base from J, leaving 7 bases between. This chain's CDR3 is CASSQDISYEQYF. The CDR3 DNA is TGCGCCAGCAGCCAGGACATTTCCTACGAGCAGTACTTC.

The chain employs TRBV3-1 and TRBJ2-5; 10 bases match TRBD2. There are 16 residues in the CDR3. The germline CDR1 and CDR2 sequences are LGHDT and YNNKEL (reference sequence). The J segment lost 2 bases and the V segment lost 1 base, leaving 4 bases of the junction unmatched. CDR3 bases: TGTGCCAGCAGCCAAGTCGGGGGACTAGCGCAAGAGACCCAGTACTTC. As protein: CASSQVGGLAQETQYF.

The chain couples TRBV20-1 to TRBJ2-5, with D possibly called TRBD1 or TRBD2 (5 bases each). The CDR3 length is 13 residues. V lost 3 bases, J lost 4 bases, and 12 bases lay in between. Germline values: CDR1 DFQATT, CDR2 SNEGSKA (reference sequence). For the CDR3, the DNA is TGCAGTGCTAGCTCCGGGGCGGGAGAGACCCAGTACTTC. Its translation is CSASSGAGETQYF.